This TCR beta chain was retrieved from a study of blood T cells in healthy people across ages. For the second PCR, which ran for about 7 to 11 cycles, a sample-barcoded 5' primer and a J-beta primer mix were used. TCRdb used MiXCR to reprocess the 5' RACE reads, holding one entry per CDR3 protein. The sample contains roughly 830,000 distinct CDR3 sequences, approximately 59% of which appear only once. The CDR3 is 15 amino acids. Trimming removed 5 bases from V and 8 bases from J, with 19 bases in between. CDR1 is SGHRS and CDR2 is YFSETQ in the germline V gene. The specimen was blood. This TCR was sampled from a man in his thirties or forties in good health. The J gene is TRBJ1-4, the V gene TRBV5-1, with D tentatively TRBD1 (5 bases). The CDR3 here is CASSQGSRVEEKLFF. CDR3 in DNA: TGCGCCAGCAGTCAAGGGAGCAGGGTGGAAGAAAAACTGTTTTTT.